The 19 T cell receptor beta chains listed next were all sequenced from one sample in a study of blood T cell repertoires in COVID-19 (dated by TCRdb to 2020 to 2022). Receptor libraries were prepared by the immunoSEQ multiplex PCR assay. Drawn from immuneACCESS, this table holds only the in-frame rearrangements with V and J called that TCRdb kept. Clones are partly lost; checked studies trace under half to an unresolved V gene and leave the rest unexplained. For this sample the table gives 95,000 to 130,000 clones, of which 75% to 95% were detected only once. The ten largest account for approximately 1.7% of the sample. The source material was peripheral blood. The receptors shown here come from a human donor with active COVID-19. The donor label of this sample is uncertain.

This chain connects TRBV7-9 to TRBJ2-5; D is perhaps TRBD1 (8 bases). This CDR3 spans 15 amino acids. Looked up from germline, CDR1 is SEHNR and CDR2 is FQNEAQ (reference sequence). The germline V and J ends were trimmed by 5 bases and 5 bases, with 18 bases remaining between them. This chain's CDR3 is CASSHRTGRGETQYF. Here the CDR3 DNA reads TGTGCCAGCAGCCACCGGACAGGGAGGGGGGAGACCCAGTACTTC.

This rearrangement joins TRBV12-3 or TRBV12-4 to TRBJ2-7; 8 bases are a match to TRBD2. V shed 5 bases and J 3 bases; nucleotides not matched to a gene: 3. This CDR3 is 13 amino acids long. The DNA of the CDR3 is TGTGCCAGCAGTCCGGGACTAGACTACGAGCAGTACTTC. Encoded protein: CASSPGLDYEQYF.

The rearrangement uses TRBV5-4 and TRBJ2-5; possibly TRBD1 for D (6 bases). V lost 0 bases and J 5 bases, leaving 14 bases between the germline ends. Germline V gene lookup returns CDR1 SGHNT and CDR2 YYREEE (reference sequence). The CDR3 sequence is 15 residues long. The chain's CDR3 is CASSLETGSWETQYF. The CDR3 nucleotides read TGTGCCAGCAGCTTGGAGACAGGCTCGTGGGAGACCCAGTACTTC.

The chain joins TRBV6-6 to TRBJ2-7; D is possibly TRBD1 (6 bases). This CDR3 is 14 amino acids long. Trimming shortened V by 3 bases and J by 4 bases, and 13 bases separated the two germline ends. Germline CDR1 is MNHNY and CDR2 is SVGAGI (reference sequence). For the CDR3, the DNA is TGTGCCAGCAGTTATGACGGCAGGGGATACGAGCAGTACTTC. This gives the protein CASSYDGRGYEQYF.

The chain uses TRBV29-1 and TRBJ2-7, with D perhaps TRBD1 (6 bases). The CDR3 covers 13 residues. Germline V gene lookup returns CDR1 SQVTM and CDR2 ANQGSEA. V gave up 6 bases and J gave up 3 bases, with 15 bases separating them. CDR3 nucleotide sequence: TGCAGCGTCACCCGGGACATGAGCTACGAGCAGTACTTC. This sequence encodes CSVTRDMSYEQYF.

V usage is TRBV7-3 and J usage is TRBJ2-2; TRBD1 might be the D (6 bases). V dropped 5 bases and J dropped 5 bases, with 18 bases sitting between them. Per germline, CDR1 SGHTA and CDR2 FQGTGA. This CDR3 is built from 16 residues. For the CDR3, the DNA is TGTGCCAGCAGCCCTCCCACCGGGACAATTACCGGGGAGCTGTTTTTT. Protein product: CASSPPTGTITGELFF.

The genes are TRBV4-1 and TRBJ1-4; D uncertain. There are 17 residues in the CDR3. Germline V gene sequence: CDR1 MGHRA, CDR2 YSYEKL. Trimming pared 0 bases from V and 3 bases from J, leaving 14 bases between. The CDR3 sequence: CASSQDPVSGSNEKLFF. CDR3 in DNA: TGCGCCAGCAGCCAAGATCCCGTAAGCGGATCTAATGAAAAACTGTTTTTT.

The gene calls are TRBV7-2 and TRBJ2-3; TRBD1 might be the D (5 bases). CDR3 length: 16 amino acids. Trimming took 4 bases from V and 0 from J, leaving 14 bases between them. Germline lookup yields CDR1 SGHTA and CDR2 FQGNSA. In DNA form, the CDR3 reads TGTGCCAGCAGCTCGCTTGGGGCAGGGAGCACAGATACGCAGTATTTT. As protein: CASSSLGAGSTDTQYF.

The chain recombines TRBV19 with TRBJ1-1, with TRBD1 identical over 10 bases. Germline-derived CDR1 and CDR2 are LNHDA and SQIVND (reference sequence). J gave up 4 bases and V 4 bases, and 6 bases lay outside the gene matches. CDR3 length: 15 amino acids. CDR3 protein: CASSTATGGFTEAFF. The CDR3 coding sequence is TGTGCCAGTAGTACCGCGACAGGGGGCTTCACTGAAGCTTTCTTT. The whole variable domain, filled in from reference TRBV19 and TRBJ1-1, reads DGGITQSPKYLFRKEGQNVTLSCEQNLNHDAMYWYRQDPGQGLRLIYYSQIVNDFQKGDIAEGYSVSREKKESFPLTVTSAQKNPTAFYLCASSTATGGFTEAFFGQGTRLTVV.

The gene calls are TRBV19 and TRBJ1-2, with D maybe TRBD1 (5 bases). Germline V lookup: CDR1 LNHDA, CDR2 SQIVND (reference sequence). The V end lost 0 bases, the J end lost 4 bases, and 12 bases lay between the germline ends. CDR3 length equals 15 residues. The CDR3 nucleotides read TGTGCCAGTAGTATAGATTCGAGACAGTCCTATGGCTACACCTTC. It codes for CASSIDSRQSYGYTF. Together with reference TRBV19 and TRBJ1-2, the CDR3 gives the full variable domain: DGGITQSPKYLFRKEGQNVTLSCEQNLNHDAMYWYRQDPGQGLRLIYYSQIVNDFQKGDIAEGYSVSREKKESFPLTVTSAQKNPTAFYLCASSIDSRQSYGYTFGSGTRLTVV.

The chain combines TRBV29-1 with TRBJ2-3, with 10 bases aligning to TRBD2. With 7 bases clipped from V and 5 bases from J, the junction kept 9 bases outside the gene matches. CDR3 length equals 14 residues. Germline values: CDR1 SQVTM, CDR2 ANQGSEA. CDR3 in amino acids: CSACPSGGGDTQYF. The CDR3 nucleotides are TGCAGCGCTTGCCCTAGCGGGGGAGGAGATACGCAGTATTTT.

The V and J genes are TRBV14 and TRBJ2-2; the D gene is possibly TRBD1 (6 bases). Trimming cost V 1 base and J 3 bases, with 18 bases left between them. The CDR3 is made up of 18 amino acids. CDR1 and CDR2 from the germline V gene are SGHDN and FVKESK. The DNA of the CDR3 is TGTGCCAGCAGCCAAGGTTGGGACACCCGTTCGGACACCGGGGAGCTGTTTTTT. Translated: CASSQGWDTRSDTGELFF.

The gene calls are TRBV5-4 and TRBJ2-4; 9 nucleotides match TRBD1. The CDR3 is made up of 17 amino acids. In germline, CDR1 is SGHNT, CDR2 YYREEE (reference sequence). Unmatched junction bases numbered 10, after V lost 4 bases and J lost 2 bases. CDR3 region: CASSRIGTGLTKNIQYF. CDR3 DNA: TGTGCCAGCAGCCGTATCGGGACAGGGTTGACCAAAAACATTCAGTACTTC.

This clone appeared a single time. CDR3 loop: CASSLLPTGDTTEAFF. CDR3 sequence (DNA): TGCGCCAGCAGCTTGCTTCCGACTGGGGACACCACTGAAGCTTTCTTT. The chain joins TRBV5-1 to TRBJ1-1; D may be TRBD1 (6 bases). The CDR3 is made up of 16 amino acids. Trimming stripped 1 base from V and 4 bases from J, with 17 bases between. The germline gives CDR1 SGHRS, CDR2 YFSETQ.

The V gene is TRBV7-9, the J gene TRBJ2-5; perhaps TRBD1 as D (5 bases). Per the germline V gene, CDR1 is SEHNR and CDR2 is FQNEAQ (reference sequence). Trimming cost V 1 base and J 4 bases, with 13 bases left between them. CDR3 length: 15 amino acids. CDR3 DNA: TGTGCCAGCAGCTTAGGAGGTATTCAGGGAGAGACCCAGTACTTC. Translation gives CASSLGGIQGETQYF.

This chain uses TRBV19 with TRBJ1-5; possibly TRBD1 for D (5 bases). The V gene's germline CDR1 is LNHDA and CDR2 SQIVND (reference sequence). The CDR3 runs to 14 residues. V was trimmed by 7 bases and J by 0 bases, leaving 10 bases between them. CDR3 in DNA: TGTGCCAGTACCACGGGGGATAGCAATCAGCCCCAGCATTTT. Translated: CASTTGDSNQPQHF.

The chain's CDR3 is CASSYESGVQYF. The CDR3 DNA sequence: TGTGCCAGCAGTTACGAATCGGGGGTGCAGTACTTC. The chain employs TRBV6-5 and TRBJ2-7, with TRBD2 as a possible D gene (6 bases). The V gene lost 2 bases and the J gene lost 9 bases, with 11 bases spanning the gap. CDR3 length: 12 residues. Germline-derived CDR1 and CDR2 are MNHEY and SVGAGI.

The V gene is TRBV6-6, the J gene TRBJ2-3, with TRBD1 matching 9 bases. Germline assignment: CDR1 MNHNY and CDR2 SVGAGI (reference sequence). Trimming took 5 bases from V and 5 from J; bases not matched to a gene: 8. The CDR3 sequence is 15 residues long. CDR3 loop: CASSSQDRGLDTQYF. The CDR3 coding sequence is TGTGCCAGCAGTAGCCAGGACAGGGGATTAGATACGCAGTATTTT.

The CDR3 loop is CASSPTKGTGTSYEQYF. The CDR3 DNA reads as TGTGCCAGCAGTCCCACTAAAGGGACAGGGACTTCCTACGAGCAGTACTTC. The J gene is TRBJ2-7, the V gene TRBV6-2 or TRBV6-3; 9 nucleotides align to TRBD1. Germline V lookup: CDR1 MNHEY, CDR2 SVGEGT. The CDR3 covers 17 residues. The ends lost 5 bases at V and 1 base at J; junction bases unmatched: 12.